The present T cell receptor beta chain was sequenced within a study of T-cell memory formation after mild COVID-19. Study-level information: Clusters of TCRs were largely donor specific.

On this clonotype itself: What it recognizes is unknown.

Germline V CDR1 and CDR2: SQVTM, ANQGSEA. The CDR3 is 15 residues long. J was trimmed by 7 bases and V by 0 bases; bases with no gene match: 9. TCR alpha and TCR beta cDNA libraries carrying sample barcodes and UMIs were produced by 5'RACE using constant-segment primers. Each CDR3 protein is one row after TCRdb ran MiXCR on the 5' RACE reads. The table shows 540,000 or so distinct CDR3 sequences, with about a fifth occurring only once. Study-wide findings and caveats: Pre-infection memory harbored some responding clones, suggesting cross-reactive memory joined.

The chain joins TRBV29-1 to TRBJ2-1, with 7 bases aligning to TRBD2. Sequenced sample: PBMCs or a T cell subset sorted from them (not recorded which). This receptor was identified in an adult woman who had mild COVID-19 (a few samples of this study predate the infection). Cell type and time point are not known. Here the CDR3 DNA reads TGCAGCGTTGAAGAGGCGGGGAGGGCCCGGAATGAGCAGTTCTTC. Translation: CSVEEAGRARNEQFF.